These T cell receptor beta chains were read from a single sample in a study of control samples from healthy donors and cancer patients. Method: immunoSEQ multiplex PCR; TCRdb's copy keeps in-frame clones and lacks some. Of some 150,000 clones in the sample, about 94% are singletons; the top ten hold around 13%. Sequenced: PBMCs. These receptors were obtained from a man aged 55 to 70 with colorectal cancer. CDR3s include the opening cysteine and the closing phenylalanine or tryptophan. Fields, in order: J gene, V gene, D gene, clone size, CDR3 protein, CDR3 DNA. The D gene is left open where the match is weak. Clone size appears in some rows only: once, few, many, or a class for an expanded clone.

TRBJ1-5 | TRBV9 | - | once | CASSVDGGNQPQHF | TGTGCCAGCAGCGTAGATGGGGGCAATCAGCCCCAGCATTTT
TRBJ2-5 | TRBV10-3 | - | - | CAISEYGEETQYF | TGTGCCATCAGTGAGTACGGCGAAGAGACCCAGTACTTC
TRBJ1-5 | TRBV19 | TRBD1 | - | CASSMRTGGVGQPQHF | TGTGCCAGTAGTATGAGGACAGGGGGCGTTGGTCAGCCCCAGCATTTT
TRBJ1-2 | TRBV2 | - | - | CASSLEQGIYGYTF | TGTGCCAGCAGCTTAGAACAGGGTATTTATGGCTACACCTTC
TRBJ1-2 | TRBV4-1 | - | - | CASSQGVGDNYGYTF | TGCGCCAGCAGCCAAGGGGTAGGAGACAACTATGGCTACACCTTC
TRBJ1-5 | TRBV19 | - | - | CASSSGGRGNQPQHF | TGTGCCAGTAGTAGCGGGGGAAGGGGCAATCAGCCCCAGCATTTT
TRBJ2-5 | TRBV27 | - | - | CASSGGETQYF | TGTGCCAGCAGCGGGGGAGAGACCCAGTACTTC
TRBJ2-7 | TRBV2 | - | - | CASSDRAPEQYF | TGTGCCAGCAGTGACCGGGCCCCCGAGCAGTACTTC
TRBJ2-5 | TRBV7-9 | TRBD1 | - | CAFPGGKETQYF | TGTGCCTTCCCAGGGGGCAAAGAGACCCAGTACTTC
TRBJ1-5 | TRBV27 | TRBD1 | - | CASSLYPPTGSYGNQPQHF | TGTGCCAGCAGTTTATATCCGCCGACAGGGTCATATGGCAATCAGCCCCAGCATTTT
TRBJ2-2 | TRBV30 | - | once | CAWSGQLNTGELFF | TGTGCCTGGAGTGGACAGCTTAACACCGGGGAGCTGTTTTTT
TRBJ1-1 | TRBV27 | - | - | CASSPLGGTEAFF | TGTGCCAGCAGTCCACTGGGAGGCACTGAAGCTTTCTTT
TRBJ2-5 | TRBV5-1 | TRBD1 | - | CASTSGTGKETQYF | TGCGCCAGCACCTCCGGGACAGGGAAAGAGACCCAGTACTTC
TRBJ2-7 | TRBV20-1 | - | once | CSASGGREQYF | TGCAGTGCTAGTGGGGGTCGCGAGCAGTACTTC